This T cell receptor (beta chain) stems from a study of cytomegalovirus exposure and HLA in healthy donors. Broader study findings: Later on, a genetic analysis was performed. It linked a missense variant in DCLRE1C with V- and J-gene trimming of TCR beta. Looking again later, the authors saw that most CMV-associated TCR beta chains seemed HLA-restricted.

Comment on this clone: Its target is unknown.

This PCR relied on a set of 60 Vbeta primers and 13 Jbeta primers. Repertoires were generated with immunoSEQ multiplex PCR, while TCRdb's copy carries only in-frame clones and drops some. The table records around 160,000 clones, 75% to 90% of them present only once. J was trimmed by 2 bases and V by 5 bases; bases with no gene match: 9. This CDR3 is 15 amino acids long. Germline V gene lookup returns CDR1 SGHRS and CDR2 YFSETQ. The source material was PBMCs. The clonotype comes from a man aged 45 to 65 in good health and CMV-seropositive. The chain has TRBV5-1 and TRBJ2-7; 8 bases fit TRBD1. Written as DNA, the CDR3 is TGCGCCAGCAGGTCAGGGGGCGCAACCCCCTACGAGCAGTACTTC. Translation gives CASRSGGATPYEQYF.